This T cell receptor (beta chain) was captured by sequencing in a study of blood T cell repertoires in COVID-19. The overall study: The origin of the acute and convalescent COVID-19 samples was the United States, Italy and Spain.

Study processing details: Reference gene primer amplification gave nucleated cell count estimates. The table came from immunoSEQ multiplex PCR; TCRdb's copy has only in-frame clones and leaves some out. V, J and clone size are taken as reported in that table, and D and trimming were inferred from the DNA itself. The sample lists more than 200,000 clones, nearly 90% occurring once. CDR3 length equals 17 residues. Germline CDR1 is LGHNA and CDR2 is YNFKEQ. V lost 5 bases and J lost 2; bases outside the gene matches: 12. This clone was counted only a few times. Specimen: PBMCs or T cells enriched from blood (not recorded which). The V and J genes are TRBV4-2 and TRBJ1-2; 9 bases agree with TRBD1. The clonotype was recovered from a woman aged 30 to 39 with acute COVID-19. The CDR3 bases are TGTGCCAGCAGCACGCGATCCGGGACAGGGAAGAACTATGGCTACACCTTC. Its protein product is CASSTRSGTGKNYGYTF.